The 9 T cell receptor beta chains given below trace back to one sample, sequenced in a study of blood T cell repertoires in COVID-19 (dated by TCRdb to the early 2020s). Library creation used the immunoSEQ multiplex PCR assay. What TCRdb holds here is the immuneACCESS table cut down to in-frame rearrangements. Part of the clones is not present; checked against another copy, under half of the missing clones reflect an unresolved V gene, and the others are unexplained. For this sample there are around 95,000 clones; just under 85% appear just once. The ten largest clones capture roughly an eighth of the sample. Sequences were obtained from peripheral blood. Receptors originate from a man aged 50 to 59 with active or convalescent COVID-19.

The CDR3 region is CASSSQANTEAFF. As DNA, the CDR3 is TGCGCCAGCAGCTCCCAGGCGAACACTGAAGCTTTCTTT. The V call is TRBV5-1, the J call TRBJ1-1, with unresolved D. The length of the CDR3 is 13 residues. V lost 3 bases and J 1 base, leaving 7 bases between the germline ends. Germline V lookup: CDR1 SGHRS, CDR2 YFSETQ.

The chain combines TRBV12-5 with TRBJ2-2, with D possibly matching TRBD2 (6 bases). This CDR3 is 17 amino acids long. The V end was cut by 8 bases, the J end by 1 base, with 20 bases between. CDR1 and CDR2 from the germline V gene are LGHNT and FRNRAP. The CDR3 sequence is CASHRLWGGENTGELFF. DNA for the CDR3: TGTGCTAGTCACCGGTTGTGGGGCGGGGAGAACACCGGGGAGCTGTTTTTT.

The DNA of the CDR3 is TGTGCCAGTAGTGGGGACTATCAAGAGACCCAGTACTTC. This encodes CASSGDYQETQYF. The chain employs TRBV19 and TRBJ2-5, with 7 bases aligning to TRBD2. Germline CDR1 and CDR2: LNHDA and SQIVND (reference sequence). The CDR3 contains 13 residues. The ends lost 5 bases at V and 2 bases at J; junction bases unmatched: 2.

The chain carries TRBV7-6 and TRBJ2-3; D is possibly TRBD1 (6 bases). The germline V gene has CDR1 SGHVS and CDR2 FNYEAQ. V was trimmed by 1 base and J by 6 bases, leaving 29 bases between them. The CDR3 runs 20 residues. The CDR3 protein is CASSLEAWGQGTPVTDTQYF. The CDR3 nucleotides read TGTGCCAGCAGCTTAGAGGCTTGGGGTCAGGGGACCCCCGTGACGGATACGCAGTATTTT. The full variable domain, with the rest looked up from reference TRBV7-6 and TRBJ2-3, is GAGVSQSPRYKVTKRGQDVALRCDPISGHVSLYWYRQALGQGPEFLTYFNYEAQQDKSGLPNDRFSAERPEGSISTLTIQRTEQRDSAMYRCASSLEAWGQGTPVTDTQYFGPGTRLTVL.

The V and J genes are TRBV5-1 and TRBJ1-5, with 8 bases aligning to TRBD1. J was trimmed by 4 bases and V by 3 bases; bases with no gene match: 9. Germline V gene data show CDR1 as SGHRS and CDR2 as YFSETQ. This CDR3 has 16 residues. CDR3 coding DNA: TGCGCCAGCAGCTCACAGGGGGTCGAGGAAAATCAGCCCCAGCATTTT. Its translation is CASSSQGVEENQPQHF.

V is TRBV30 and J is TRBJ2-7; D might be TRBD1 (5 bases). The CDR3 loop spans 13 amino acids. Deletions cut 4 bases from V and 0 bases from J, with 10 bases between. In germline, CDR1 is GTSNPN, CDR2 SVGIG (reference sequence). The CDR3, as DNA: TGTGCCTGGATACAGGAGAGCTCCTACGAGCAGTACTTC. It yields the protein CAWIQESSYEQYF.

This clone showed up just a few times. The chain has TRBV5-1 and TRBJ1-2; TRBD1 aligns across 7 bases. Trimming removed 4 bases from V and 2 bases from J; junction bases left unmatched: 8. The V gene's germline CDR1 is SGHRS and CDR2 YFSETQ. This CDR3 comprises 15 residues. The CDR3 coding sequence is TGCGCCAGCAGCCCACAGACAGGGACGAACTATGGCTACACCTTC. Encoded protein: CASSPQTGTNYGYTF.

This clone was recorded once. CDR3 in amino acids: CASSLLGEQYF. For the CDR3, the DNA is TGTGCCAGCAGCCTACTAGGCGAGCAGTACTTC. The gene calls are TRBV3-1 (or the pseudogene TRBV3-2) and TRBJ2-7; possibly TRBD2 for D (5 bases). This CDR3 comprises 11 residues. CDR1 is LGHDT and CDR2 is YNNKEL in the germline V gene (reference sequence). V was shortened by 4 bases and J by 6 bases, with 7 bases between the two germline ends.

The chain combines TRBV14 with TRBJ1-6; weak D call: TRBD1 (5 bases). CDR3 length: 16 amino acids. Trimming removed 0 bases from V and 10 bases from J, with 16 bases in between. CDR1 SGHDN and CDR2 FVKESK come from the germline V gene. The CDR3 coding sequence is TGTGCCAGCAGCCAAGATGGGGCGGCTTGGGGATCACCCCTCCACTTT. This encodes CASSQDGAAWGSPLHF.